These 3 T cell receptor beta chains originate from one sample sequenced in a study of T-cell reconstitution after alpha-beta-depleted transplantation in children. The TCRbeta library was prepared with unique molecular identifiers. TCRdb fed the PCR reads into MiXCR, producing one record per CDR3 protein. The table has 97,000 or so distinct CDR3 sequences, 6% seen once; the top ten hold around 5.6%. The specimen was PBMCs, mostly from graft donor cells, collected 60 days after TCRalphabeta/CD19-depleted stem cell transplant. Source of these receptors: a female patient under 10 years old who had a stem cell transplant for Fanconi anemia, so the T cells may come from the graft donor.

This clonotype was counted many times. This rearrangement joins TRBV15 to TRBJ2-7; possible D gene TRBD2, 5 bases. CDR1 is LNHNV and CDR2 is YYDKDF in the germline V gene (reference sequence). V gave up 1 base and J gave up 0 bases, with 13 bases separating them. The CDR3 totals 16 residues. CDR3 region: CATSRASRGSSYEQYF. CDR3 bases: TGTGCCACCAGCAGAGCTTCCCGGGGAAGCTCCTACGAGCAGTACTTC.

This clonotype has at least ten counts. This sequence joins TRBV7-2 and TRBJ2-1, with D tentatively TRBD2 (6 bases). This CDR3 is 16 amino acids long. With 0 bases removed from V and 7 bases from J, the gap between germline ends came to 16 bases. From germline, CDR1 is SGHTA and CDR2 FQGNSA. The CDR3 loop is CASSLAGTREQNEQFF. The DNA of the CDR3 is TGTGCCAGCAGCTTAGCCGGGACTCGAGAACAAAATGAGCAGTTCTTC.

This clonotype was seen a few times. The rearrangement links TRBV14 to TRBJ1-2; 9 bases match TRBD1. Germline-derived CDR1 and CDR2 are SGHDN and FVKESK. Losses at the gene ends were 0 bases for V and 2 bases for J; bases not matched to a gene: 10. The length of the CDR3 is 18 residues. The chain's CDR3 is CASSQDRRDRAPNYGYTF. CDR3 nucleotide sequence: TGTGCCAGCAGCCAAGATCGAAGGGACAGGGCCCCCAACTATGGCTACACCTTC.